This T cell receptor (beta chain) was captured by sequencing in a study of T cells in Graves' hyperthyroidism and ophthalmopathy. Amplification yielded TCR beta CDR3 regions, with RNA transcripts as the source. TCR CDR3 regions were first amplified by RT-PCR with HTBI primers. TCRdb re-called the multiplex PCR reads with MiXCR, one entry per CDR3 protein. The sample lists about 590,000 distinct CDR3 sequences, 12% to 15% seen once, with roughly 7% in the top ten. Patients with ophthalmopathy all had a Clinical Activity Score of at least 3, a NOSPECS grade of at least 4 and duration under 3 months. The clonotype comes from a woman between 18 and 29 years old with Graves' ophthalmopathy. What was sequenced was blood.

CDR3 residues: CSARDPASRTSNSYEQYF. The CDR3 DNA reads as TGCAGTGCTAGAGATCCGGCTTCTCGGACATCCAACTCCTACGAGCAGTACTTC. The V and J genes are TRBV20-1 and TRBJ2-7; the D gene is possibly TRBD1 (5 bases). V was shortened by 0 bases and J by 0 bases, with 21 bases between the two germline ends. The CDR3 sequence is 18 residues long. In germline, CDR1 is DFQATT, CDR2 SNEGSKA (reference sequence).